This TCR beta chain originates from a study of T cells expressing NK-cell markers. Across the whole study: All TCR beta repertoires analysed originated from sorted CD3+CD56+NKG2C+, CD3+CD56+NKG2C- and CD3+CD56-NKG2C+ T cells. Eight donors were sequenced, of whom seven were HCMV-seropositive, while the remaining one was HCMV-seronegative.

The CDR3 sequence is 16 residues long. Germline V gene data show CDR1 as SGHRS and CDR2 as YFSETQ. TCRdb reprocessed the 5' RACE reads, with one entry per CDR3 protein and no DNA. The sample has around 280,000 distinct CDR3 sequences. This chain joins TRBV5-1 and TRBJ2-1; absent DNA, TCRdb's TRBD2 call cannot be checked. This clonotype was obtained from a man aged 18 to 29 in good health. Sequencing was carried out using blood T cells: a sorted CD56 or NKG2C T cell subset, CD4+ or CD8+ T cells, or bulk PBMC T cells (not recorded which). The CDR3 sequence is CASSQGRTSADNEQFF.